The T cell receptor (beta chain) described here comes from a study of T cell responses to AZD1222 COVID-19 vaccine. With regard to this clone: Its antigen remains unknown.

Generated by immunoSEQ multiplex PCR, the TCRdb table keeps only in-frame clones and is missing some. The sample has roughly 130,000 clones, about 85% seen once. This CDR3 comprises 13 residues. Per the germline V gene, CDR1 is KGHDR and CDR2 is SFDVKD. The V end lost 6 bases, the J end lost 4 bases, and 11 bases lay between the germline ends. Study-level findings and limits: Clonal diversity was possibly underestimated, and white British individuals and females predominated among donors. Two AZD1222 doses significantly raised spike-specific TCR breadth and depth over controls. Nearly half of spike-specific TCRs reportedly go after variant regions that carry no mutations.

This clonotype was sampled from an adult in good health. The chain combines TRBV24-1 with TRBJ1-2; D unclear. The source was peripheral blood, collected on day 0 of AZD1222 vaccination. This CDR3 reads CATSSGRGYGYTF. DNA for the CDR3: TGTGCCACCAGTTCCGGGAGAGGCTATGGCTACACCTTC.